This TCR beta chain comes out of a study of T cells in Graves' hyperthyroidism and ophthalmopathy. Study findings and constraints: Ophthalmopathy could be told apart from stable hyperthyroidism with a 13 V-J model.

Between the trimmed V and J ends, which lost 2 bases and 2 bases, there was a span of 6 bases. Germline lookup yields CDR1 MNHEY and CDR2 SVGAGI. This CDR3 spans 13 amino acids. RNA transcripts yielded amplified TCR beta CDR3 regions. HTBI primers were used for first-round RT-PCR of the TCR CDR3. TCRdb redid the calling of the multiplex PCR reads with MiXCR, one entry per CDR3 protein. The table shows about 350,000 distinct CDR3 sequences, with approximately 14% occurring only once. Concerning this clonotype: Its antigen is unknown.

The chain joins TRBV6-5 to TRBJ1-1, with D unresolved. This clonotype was obtained from an older woman with Graves' ophthalmopathy. Material: blood. This CDR3 reads CASSYADNTEAFF. Here the CDR3 DNA reads TGTGCCAGCAGTTACGCCGATAACACTGAAGCTTTCTTT.